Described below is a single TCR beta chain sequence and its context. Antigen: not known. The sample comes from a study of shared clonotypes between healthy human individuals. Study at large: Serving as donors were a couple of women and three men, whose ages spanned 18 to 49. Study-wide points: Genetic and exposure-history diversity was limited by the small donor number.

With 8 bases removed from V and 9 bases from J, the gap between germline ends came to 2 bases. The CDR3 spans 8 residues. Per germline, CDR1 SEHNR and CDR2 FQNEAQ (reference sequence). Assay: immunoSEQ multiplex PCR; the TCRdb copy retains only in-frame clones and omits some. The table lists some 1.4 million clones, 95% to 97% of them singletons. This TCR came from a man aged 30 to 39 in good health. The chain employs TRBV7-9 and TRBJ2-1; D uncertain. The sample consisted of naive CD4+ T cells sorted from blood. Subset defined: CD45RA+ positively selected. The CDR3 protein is CASSEQFF. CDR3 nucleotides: TGTGCCAGCTCTGAGCAGTTCTTC.